This TCR beta chain was profiled in a study of memory CD8 T cells in hepatitis C reinfection. Study-wide context: Two donors cleared primary HCV but became chronic after reinfection. Pre-reinfection sampling occurred 55 to 20 weeks ahead of detected reinfection. HCV reinfection: RNA-positive following two negative tests at least 60 days apart.

Sequenced by immunoSEQ multiplex PCR; TCRdb stores in-frame clones only, minus some. This sample has approximately 52,000 clones, with roughly 91% found just once. Time point in this sample: pre-reinfection, 55 to 20 weeks before reinfection detection. No in vitro expansion preceded TCR sequencing of the sorted cells. Control naive CD8 T cells came from a couple of donors at all three reinfection time points. V shed 4 bases and J shed 8 bases, with 18 bases lying between them. The CDR3 runs 14 residues. CDR1 SGDLS and CDR2 YYNGEE come from the germline V gene. The sample taken for sequencing was naive CD8+ T cells sorted from blood. The genes are TRBV9 and TRBJ1-2; possibly TRBD1 for D (6 bases). This receptor was taken from a man aged 18 to 29 with hepatitis C virus infection. CDR3 bases: TGTGCCAGCAGCCTCCCGGGGGGCGCCTACGGCTACACCTTC. Protein sequence: CASSLPGGAYGYTF.